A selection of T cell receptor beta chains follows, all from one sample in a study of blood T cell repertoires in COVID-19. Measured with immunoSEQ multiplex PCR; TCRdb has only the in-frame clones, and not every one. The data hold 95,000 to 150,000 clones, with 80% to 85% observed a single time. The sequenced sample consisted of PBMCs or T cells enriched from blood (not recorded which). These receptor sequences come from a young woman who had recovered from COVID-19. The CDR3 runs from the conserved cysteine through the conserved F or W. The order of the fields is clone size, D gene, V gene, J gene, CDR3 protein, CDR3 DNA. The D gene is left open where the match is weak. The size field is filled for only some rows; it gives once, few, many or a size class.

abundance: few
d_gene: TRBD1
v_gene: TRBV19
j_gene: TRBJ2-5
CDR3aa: CASSTRTGQETQYF
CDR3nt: TGTGCCAGTAGTACCCGGACAGGGCAAGAGACCCAGTACTTC

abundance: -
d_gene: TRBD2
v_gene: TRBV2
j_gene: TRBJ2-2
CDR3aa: CARTPSGRADGELFF
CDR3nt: TGTGCCAGGACCCCTAGCGGGAGGGCCGACGGGGAGCTGTTTTTT

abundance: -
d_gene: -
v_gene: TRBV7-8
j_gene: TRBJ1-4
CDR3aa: CASSLESYRLITNEKLFF
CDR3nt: TGTGCCAGCAGCTTAGAGTCTTACAGGCTTATAACTAATGAAAAACTGTTTTTT

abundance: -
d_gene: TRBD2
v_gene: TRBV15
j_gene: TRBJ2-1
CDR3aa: CATSRAGLAGGMKSSYNEQFF
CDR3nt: TGTGCCACCAGCAGAGCAGGGCTAGCGGGAGGGATGAAAAGCTCCTACAATGAGCAGTTCTTC

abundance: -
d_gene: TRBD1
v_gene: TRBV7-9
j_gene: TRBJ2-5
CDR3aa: CASDRGIRETQYF
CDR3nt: TGTGCCAGTGACAGGGGGATTCGGGAGACCCAGTACTTC

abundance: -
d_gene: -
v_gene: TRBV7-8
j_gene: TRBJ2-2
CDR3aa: CASSPRTSTGELFF
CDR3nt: TGTGCCAGCAGCCCCCGGACATCCACCGGGGAGCTGTTTTTT

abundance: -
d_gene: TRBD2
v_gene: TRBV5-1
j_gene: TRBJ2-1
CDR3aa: CASSTAPGLAGGEQFF
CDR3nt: TGCGCCAGCAGCACCGCACCGGGACTAGCGGGAGGCGAGCAGTTCTTC

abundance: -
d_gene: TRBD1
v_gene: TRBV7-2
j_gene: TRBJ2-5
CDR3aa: CASSVDRVEETQYF
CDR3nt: TGTGCCAGCAGCGTTGACAGGGTTGAAGAGACCCAGTACTTC

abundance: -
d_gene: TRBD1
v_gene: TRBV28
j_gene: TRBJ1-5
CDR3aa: CASRHRGLSNQPQHF
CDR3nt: TGTGCCAGCAGGCACAGGGGGCTGAGCAATCAGCCCCAGCATTTT

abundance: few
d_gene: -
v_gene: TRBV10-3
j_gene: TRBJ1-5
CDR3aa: CASQGLINQPQHF
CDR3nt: TGTGCCAGCCAGGGCCTAATCAATCAGCCCCAGCATTTT

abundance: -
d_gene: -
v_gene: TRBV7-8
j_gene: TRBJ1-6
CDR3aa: CASSFNSAHSPLHF
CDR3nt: TGTGCCAGCAGCTTCAACAGTGCCCATTCACCCCTCCACTTT

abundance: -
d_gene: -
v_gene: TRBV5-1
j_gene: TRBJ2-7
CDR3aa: CASSSSGHSYEQYF
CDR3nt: TGCGCCAGCAGCTCCTCGGGACACAGCTACGAGCAGTACTTC

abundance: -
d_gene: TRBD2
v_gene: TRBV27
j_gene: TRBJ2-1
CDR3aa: CASSSTKLGLAVYNEQFF
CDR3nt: TGTGCCAGCAGTTCTACGAAATTGGGACTAGCGGTATACAATGAGCAGTTCTTC

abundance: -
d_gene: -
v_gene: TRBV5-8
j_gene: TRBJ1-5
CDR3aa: CASSLGNRQPRNQPQHF
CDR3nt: TGTGCCAGCAGCTTGGGTAACAGACAGCCGCGCAATCAGCCCCAGCATTTT

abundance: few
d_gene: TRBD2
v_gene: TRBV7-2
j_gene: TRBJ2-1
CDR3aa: CASAPGLAFSSSYNEQFF
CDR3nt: TGTGCCAGTGCTCCGGGACTAGCGTTTTCGAGCTCCTACAATGAGCAGTTCTTC

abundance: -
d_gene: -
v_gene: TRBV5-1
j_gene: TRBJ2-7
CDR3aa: CASSLGQALSYEQYF
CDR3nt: TGCGCCAGCAGCTTGGGTCAGGCCCTATCCTACGAGCAGTACTTC

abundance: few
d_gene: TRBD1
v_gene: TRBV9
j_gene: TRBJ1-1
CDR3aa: CASSVETGGITEAFF
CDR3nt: TGTGCCAGCAGCGTAGAAACAGGGGGCATAACTGAAGCTTTCTTT

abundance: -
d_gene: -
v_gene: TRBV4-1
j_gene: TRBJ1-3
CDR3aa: CASSPTAAGRNTIYF
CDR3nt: TGCGCCAGCAGCCCCACAGCCGCAGGGAGGAACACCATATATTTT

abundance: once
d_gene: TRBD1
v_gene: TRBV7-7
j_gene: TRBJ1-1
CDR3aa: CASSSRDRGGNTEAFF
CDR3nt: TGTGCCAGCAGCTCCCGGGACAGGGGGGGGAACACTGAAGCTTTCTTT

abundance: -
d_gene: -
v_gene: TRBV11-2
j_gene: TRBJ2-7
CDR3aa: CASSKSSWYEQYF
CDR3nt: TGTGCCAGCAGCAAATCTAGCTGGTACGAGCAGTACTTC

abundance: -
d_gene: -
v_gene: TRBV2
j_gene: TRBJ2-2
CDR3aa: CASRGNGVNTGELFF
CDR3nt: TGTGCCAGCAGAGGTAACGGGGTTAACACCGGGGAGCTGTTTTTT

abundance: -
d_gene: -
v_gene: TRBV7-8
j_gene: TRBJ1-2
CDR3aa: CASSSMSYGYTF
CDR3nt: TGTGCCAGCAGCTCTATGAGCTATGGCTACACCTTC

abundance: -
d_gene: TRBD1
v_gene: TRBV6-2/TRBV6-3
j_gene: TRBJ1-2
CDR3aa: CASSYSTDRPNGYTF
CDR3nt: TGTGCCAGCAGTTACTCGACGGACAGGCCAAATGGCTACACCTTC

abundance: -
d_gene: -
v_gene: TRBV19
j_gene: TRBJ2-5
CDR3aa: CASSLNRVGTQYF
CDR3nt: TGTGCCAGTAGCCTAAACAGGGTGGGGACCCAGTACTTC

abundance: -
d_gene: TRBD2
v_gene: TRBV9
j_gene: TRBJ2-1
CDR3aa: CASSVSGSNEQFF
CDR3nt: TGTGCCAGCAGCGTTAGCGGGAGTAATGAGCAGTTCTTC

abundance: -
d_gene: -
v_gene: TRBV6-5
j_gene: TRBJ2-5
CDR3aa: CASSKGDRGTQYF
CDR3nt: TGTGCCAGCAGTAAGGGGGATAGGGGGACCCAGTACTTC

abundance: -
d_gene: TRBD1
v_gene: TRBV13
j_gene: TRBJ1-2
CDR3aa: CASSRRDRTGGGYGYTF
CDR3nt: TGTGCCAGCAGCCGACGGGACCGGACAGGGGGCGGCTATGGCTACACCTTC